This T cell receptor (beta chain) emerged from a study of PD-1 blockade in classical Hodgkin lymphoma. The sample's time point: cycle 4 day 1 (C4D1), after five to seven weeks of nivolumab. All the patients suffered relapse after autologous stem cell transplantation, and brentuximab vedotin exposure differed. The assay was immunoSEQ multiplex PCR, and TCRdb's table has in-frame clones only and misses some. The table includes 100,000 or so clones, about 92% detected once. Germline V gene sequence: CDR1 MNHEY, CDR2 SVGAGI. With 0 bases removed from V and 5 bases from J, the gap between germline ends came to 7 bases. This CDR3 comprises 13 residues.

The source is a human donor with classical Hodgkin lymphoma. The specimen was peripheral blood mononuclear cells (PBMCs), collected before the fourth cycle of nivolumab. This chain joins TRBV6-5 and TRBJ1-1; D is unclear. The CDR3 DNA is TGTGCCAGCAGTTACTCGGGCTCAACTGAAGCTTTCTTT. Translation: CASSYSGSTEAFF.